These 11 T cell receptor beta chains originate from one sample sequenced in a study of blood T cell repertoires in COVID-19. Measured with immunoSEQ multiplex PCR; TCRdb has only the in-frame clones, and not every one. The repertoire holds over 200,000 clones, roughly nine tenths seen once, with approximately 0.77% in the top ten. Source material: peripheral blood. The receptors shown here come from a man aged 55 to 70 with COVID-19, enrolled during active disease.

This chain joins TRBV29-1 and TRBJ1-5, with TRBD1 identical over 7 bases. With V trimmed by 7 bases and J by 3 bases, 6 bases remained unmatched. The length of the CDR3 is 13 residues. Germline V gene lookup returns CDR1 SQVTM and CDR2 ANQGSEA. The CDR3 DNA reads as TGCAGCGGGCAGACAGGGATCAATCAGCCCCAGCATTTT. It is translated as CSGQTGINQPQHF.

The rearrangement joins TRBV2 to TRBJ2-3; no clear D. The CDR3 is 15 amino acids. Trimming pared 5 bases from V and 0 bases from J, leaving 12 bases between. Germline V lookup: CDR1 SNHLY, CDR2 FYNNEI. CDR3 nucleotides: TGTGCCAGCAGTCCAACTATCCCTAGCACAGATACGCAGTATTTT. Translation gives CASSPTIPSTDTQYF.

The V call is TRBV7-3, the J call TRBJ1-5; TRBD1 might be the D (6 bases). V was pared by 4 bases and J by 0 bases, with 10 bases between. Germline assignment: CDR1 SGHTA and CDR2 FQGTGA. The CDR3 sequence is 15 residues long. The CDR3 is CASSSDSNSNQPQHF. DNA for the CDR3: TGTGCCAGCAGCTCGGACAGCAATAGCAATCAGCCCCAGCATTTT.

This clone was observed a handful of times. This chain connects TRBV19 to TRBJ2-7; TRBD1 might be the D (6 bases). The CDR3 loop spans 15 amino acids. The germline gives CDR1 LNHDA, CDR2 SQIVND (reference sequence). The V and J ends lost 1 base and 3 bases respectively, with 13 bases between them. CDR3: CASSIAGVRIYEQYF. DNA of the CDR3: TGTGCCAGTAGTATAGCAGGGGTAAGGATCTACGAGCAGTACTTC.

The V call is TRBV29-1, the J call TRBJ2-7; 7 nucleotides line up with TRBD2. CDR3 length: 14 amino acids. V shed 6 bases, J shed 3 bases, and the junction held 11 bases outside the gene matches. Germline lookup yields CDR1 SQVTM and CDR2 ANQGSEA. The CDR3 DNA reads as TGCAGCGTCACGGGCGGGAGTGGATACTACGAGCAGTACTTC. Its protein is CSVTGGSGYYEQYF.

V gene TRBV30 combines with J gene TRBJ2-7; 9 positions agree with TRBD1. Germline CDR1 reads GTSNPN; CDR2 reads SVGIG (reference sequence). The trim removed 3 bases at V and 4 bases at J, leaving 10 bases unmatched. The CDR3 runs to 15 residues. The CDR3 is CAWRETGTGSYEQYF. Written as DNA, the CDR3 is TGTGCCTGGAGAGAAACCGGGACAGGGAGTTACGAGCAGTACTTC.

J is TRBJ1-1 and V is TRBV30, with unresolved D. V was clipped by 5 bases and J by 1 base, with 11 bases between them. CDR3 length: 13 amino acids. Germline V gene sequence: CDR1 GTSNPN, CDR2 SVGIG (reference sequence). The CDR3 spells CAWGSVANTEAFF. The CDR3 bases are TGTGCCTGGGGATCCGTGGCGAACACTGAAGCTTTCTTT.

The V gene is TRBV7-8, the J gene TRBJ2-7, with D maybe TRBD1 (6 bases). CDR1 and CDR2 (germline): SGHVS, FQNEAQ. The CDR3 is made up of 15 amino acids. With 2 bases removed from V and 2 bases from J, the gap between germline ends came to 13 bases. As DNA, the CDR3 is TGTGCCAGCAGCTTAAGAACAGGGACGACCTACGAGCAGTACTTC. Translated: CASSLRTGTTYEQYF.

Notes on this clone: Its ends do not fully match the called genes, so a read error is possible. The J gene is TRBJ1-2, the V gene TRBV14; unclear D gene. CDR3 length: 13 amino acids. In germline, CDR1 is SGHDN, CDR2 FVKESK. This chain's CDR3 is CASSQVPRYGYTF. The CDR3 coding sequence is TGTGCCAGCAGTCAAGTCCCCCGCTATGGCTACACCTTC.

The gene calls are TRBV7-3 and TRBJ2-1; perhaps TRBD1 as D (5 bases). The CDR3 has 15 amino acids. Trimming shortened V by 3 bases and J by 8 bases, and 17 bases separated the two germline ends. The germline gives CDR1 SGHTA, CDR2 FQGTGA. The CDR3 DNA is TGTGCCAGCAGCTTGGTAGGTAGGGGAAGTGATGAGCAGTTCTTC. Protein product: CASSLVGRGSDEQFF.

The chain combines TRBV6-5 with TRBJ1-5; D may be TRBD1 (5 bases). In germline, CDR1 is MNHEY, CDR2 SVGAGI. V was cut by 0 bases and J by 5 bases, with 11 bases left in between. This CDR3 region has 15 residues. CDR3 DNA sequence: TGTGCCAGCAGTTACTCCGGAGGGGACCATCAGCCCCAGCATTTT. Amino acid sequence: CASSYSGGDHQPQHF.